These 6 T cell receptor beta chains share one sample of origin, sequenced in a study of shared clonotypes between healthy human individuals. The table came from immunoSEQ multiplex PCR; TCRdb's copy has only in-frame clones and leaves some out. The sample lists about 700,000 clones; about 92% were seen once. Naive CD8 cells comprised CD45RO-negative, CCR7-positively selected cells, excluding terminally differentiated effector memory CD45RA+ cells. The sequencing input was naive CD8+ T cells sorted from blood. The receptor source for this set is a man aged 25-45 years in good health.

The V call is TRBV11-2, the J call TRBJ2-7, with a weak D call TRBD1 (5 bases). CDR3 size: 15 residues. Per germline, CDR1 SGHAT and CDR2 FQNNGV. Trimming shortened V by 5 bases and J by 0 bases, and 14 bases separated the two germline ends. The CDR3 region has the DNA TGTGCCAGCAGCCCGGGCAGGGTAAACTCCTACGAGCAGTACTTC. Its protein product is CASSPGRVNSYEQYF.

The rearrangement links TRBV7-8 to TRBJ2-7; a weak D match, TRBD2 (5 bases). The ends were cut back, 3 bases at V and 1 base at J, with 7 bases in the middle. Per the germline V gene, CDR1 is SGHVS and CDR2 is FQNEAQ. This CDR3 is built from 13 residues. The CDR3 region has the DNA TGTGCCAGCAGCTTTCGACTATCCTACGAGCAGTACTTC. It codes for CASSFRLSYEQYF.

This clone was detected only a few times. The CDR3 is CASSQLTSGLYNEQFF. CDR3 in DNA: TGCGCCAGCAGCCAATTGACTAGCGGTCTATACAATGAGCAGTTCTTC. The V call is TRBV5-1, the J call TRBJ2-1; 9 bases align to TRBD2. Germline V gene lookup returns CDR1 SGHRS and CDR2 YFSETQ. V was clipped by 4 bases and J by 4 bases; unmatched bases: 9. The CDR3 has 16 residues.

The J gene is TRBJ2-7, the V gene TRBV2; 12 bases are a match to TRBD2. CDR1 and CDR2 from the germline V gene are SNHLY and FYNNEI. CDR3 length: 13 residues. Unmatched junction bases numbered 6, after V lost 11 bases and J lost 4 bases. The CDR3, as DNA: TGTGCCGCCCTTGGACTAGCGGGATACGAGCAGTACTTC. Translation: CAALGLAGYEQYF.

The J gene is TRBJ2-5, the V gene TRBV6-4; D might be TRBD1 (6 bases). Germline V gives CDR1 MRHNA, CDR2 SNTAGT. There are 15 residues in the CDR3. Trimming left V 5 bases short and J 2 bases short, with 15 bases between. The CDR3 bases are TGTGCCAGCAGTCAGGGGATTGGGGCACAAGAGACCCAGTACTTC. It codes for CASSQGIGAQETQYF.

V usage is TRBV5-1 and J usage is TRBJ1-2; D might be TRBD1 (5 bases). CDR3 length: 14 amino acids. CDR1 is SGHRS, CDR2 YFSETQ, per germline. Trimming left V 0 bases short and J 8 bases short, with 14 bases between. The CDR3 DNA follows: TGCGCCAGCAGCTTGGCCTACCGGGGGGACGGCTACACCTTC. Translated, it gives CASSLAYRGDGYTF.